The clone carrying this T cell receptor (beta chain) was seen just once. What it recognizes is unknown. These data come from a study of CD8+ T cells in alopecia areata. The study, taken as a whole, reports: Whether baseline CD8+ expansion is linked to response remains uncertain, given a single nonresponder. Higher clonality and more expanded CD8+ clones appeared in lesional than normal scalp. Many of the expanded lesional clones endured in scalp and blood while on tofacitinib.

Treatment defined: oral pan-JAK inhibitor, 5-10 mg twice daily. Trimming took 6 bases from V and 4 from J; bases not matched to a gene: 4. CDR1 and CDR2 from the germline V gene are MNHEY and SMNVEV (reference sequence). This CDR3 region has 15 residues. The sequencing template was cDNA reverse transcribed from extracted RNA. Data came from immunoSEQ multiplex PCR; TCRdb stores just in-frame clones and leaves some out. The data show about 76,000 clones, roughly 70% seen once. The sequences come from CD8+ T cells sorted from blood, collected at week 24, from a patient treated with tofacitinib. This sequence joins TRBV27 and TRBJ2-1, with 12 bases fitting TRBD2. The clonotype was recovered from a human donor with alopecia areata. The CDR3 bases are TGTGCCAGCAGGCTAGCGGGAGGGGCTTACAATGAGCAGTTCTTC. Protein sequence: CASRLAGGAYNEQFF.